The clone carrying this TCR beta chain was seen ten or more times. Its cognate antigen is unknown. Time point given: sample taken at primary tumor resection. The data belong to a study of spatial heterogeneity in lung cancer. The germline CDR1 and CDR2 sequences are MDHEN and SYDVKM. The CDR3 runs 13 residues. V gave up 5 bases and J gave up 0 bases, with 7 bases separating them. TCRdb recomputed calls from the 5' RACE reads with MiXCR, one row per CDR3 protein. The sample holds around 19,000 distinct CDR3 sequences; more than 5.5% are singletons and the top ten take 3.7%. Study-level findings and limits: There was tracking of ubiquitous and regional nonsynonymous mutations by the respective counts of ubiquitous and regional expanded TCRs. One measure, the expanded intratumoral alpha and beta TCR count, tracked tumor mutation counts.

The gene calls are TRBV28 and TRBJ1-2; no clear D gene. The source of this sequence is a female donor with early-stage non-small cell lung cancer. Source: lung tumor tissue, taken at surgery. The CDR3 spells CASSANPNYGYTF. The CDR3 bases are TGTGCCAGCAGTGCGAATCCTAACTATGGCTACACCTTC.